Shown below are 13 T cell receptor beta chains from a single sample sequenced in a study of shared clonotypes between healthy human individuals. Assay used: immunoSEQ multiplex PCR; TCRdb lists only in-frame clones, some missing. Of about 2 million clones in the sample, less than 95% were seen once. Terminally differentiated effector memory CD45RA+ cells were left out of the naive CD8 fraction, which was CD45RO-negative and positively selected for CCR7. The sample taken for sequencing was naive CD8+ T cells sorted from blood. These receptors were obtained from a man between 18 and 29 years old in good health.

The chain couples TRBV5-1 to TRBJ1-1, with D hard to call. The CDR3 extends over 15 amino acids. Germline V CDR1 and CDR2: SGHRS, YFSETQ. Trimming cost V 2 bases and J 2 bases, with 13 bases left between them. The DNA of the CDR3 is TGCGCCAGCAGCTTAATGGACCCCAGTAACACTGAAGCTTTCTTT. Translated, it gives CASSLMDPSNTEAFF.

The chain carries TRBV2 and TRBJ2-5, with 16 bases aligning to TRBD2. V gave up 5 bases and J gave up 5 bases; unmatched junction bases: 8. The length of the CDR3 is 17 residues. Germline V CDR1 and CDR2: SNHLY, FYNNEI. CDR3 amino acids: CASSRGLAGGPWETQYF. The CDR3 bases are TGTGCCAGCAGTAGGGGACTAGCGGGAGGGCCATGGGAGACCCAGTACTTC.

This chain joins TRBV30 and TRBJ2-2; no definite D call. Trimming took 6 bases from V and 8 from J, leaving 10 bases between them. The CDR3 has 11 residues. CDR1 and CDR2 (germline): GTSNPN, SVGIG (reference sequence). CDR3 in amino acids: CACSPLGELFF. The CDR3 DNA reads as TGTGCCTGCTCACCTTTAGGGGAGCTGTTTTTT.

Remarks on this clone: In the same sample, other DNA sequences code for this CDR3. The chain has TRBV7-9 and TRBJ2-2, with 10 nucleotides matching TRBD2. The germline V gene has CDR1 SEHNR and CDR2 FQNEAQ (reference sequence). The V segment lost 6 bases and the J segment 4 bases; nucleotides outside the gene matches: 2. The CDR3 has 14 amino acids. Here the CDR3 DNA reads TGTGCCAGCAGTTCTAGCGGGGGCACCGGGGAGCTGTTTTTT. It specifies CASSSSGGTGELFF.

The gene calls are TRBV7-9 and TRBJ2-5; 7 nucleotides match TRBD1. Germline CDR1 reads SEHNR; CDR2 reads FQNEAQ (reference sequence). The CDR3 is 14 residues long. Germline trimming cut 5 bases from V and 5 bases from J; bases unmatched to any gene: 8. CDR3 nucleotides: TGTGCCAGCAGCAACCCGACAGGGATTGAGACCCAGTACTTC. Protein product: CASSNPTGIETQYF.

V usage is TRBV29-1 and J usage is TRBJ2-7; possibly TRBD1 for D (6 bases). Trimming left V 4 bases short and J 4 bases short, with 14 bases between. The CDR3 has 13 residues. CDR1 SQVTM and CDR2 ANQGSEA come from the germline V gene. The CDR3 loop is CSVGGGNEYEQYF. The CDR3, as DNA: TGCAGCGTTGGAGGGGGAAATGAGTACGAGCAGTACTTC.

The genes are TRBV28 and TRBJ2-1; 12 bases are a match to TRBD2. The CDR3 runs to 17 residues. In germline, CDR1 is MDHEN, CDR2 SYDVKM. V lost 5 bases to trimming and J lost 4 bases; unmatched junction nucleotides: 9. Here the CDR3 DNA reads TGTGCCAGCAGTACCATCCTAGCGGGGGGGCTTTACAATGAGCAGTTCTTC. Translation: CASSTILAGGLYNEQFF.

The chain has TRBV30 and TRBJ2-3; maybe TRBD2 (5 bases). Trimming stripped 2 bases from V and 0 bases from J, with 12 bases between. Germline lookup yields CDR1 GTSNPN and CDR2 SVGIG (reference sequence). The CDR3 runs 15 residues. The CDR3 DNA is TGTGCCTGGAGTTCCTCAGCGGCGAGCACAGATACGCAGTATTTT. This gives the protein CAWSSSAASTDTQYF.

The genes are TRBV6-5 and TRBJ1-2; weak D call: TRBD1 (5 bases). The germline gives CDR1 MNHEY, CDR2 SVGAGI. The CDR3 consists of 14 residues. Trimming left V 2 bases short and J 6 bases short, with 13 bases between. CDR3 loop: CASSYQSRADGYTF. The CDR3 coding sequence is TGTGCCAGCAGTTACCAGTCCAGGGCCGATGGCTACACCTTC.

The V gene is TRBV7-8, the J gene TRBJ2-3; 9 positions agree with TRBD2. Germline-derived CDR1 and CDR2 are SGHVS and FQNEAQ. The ends lost 5 bases at V and 2 bases at J; junction bases unmatched: 5. CDR3 length: 15 amino acids. Written as DNA, the CDR3 is TGTGCCAGCAGCCCGCCGGGACTAGCCACAGATACGCAGTATTTT. This gives the protein CASSPPGLATDTQYF. Full variable domain (outside the CDR3, taken from reference TRBV7-8 and TRBJ2-3): GAGVSQSPRYKVAKRGQDVALRCDPISGHVSLFWYQQALGQGPEFLTYFQNEAQLDKSGLPSDRFFAERPEGSVSTLKIQRTQQEDSAVYLCASSPPGLATDTQYFGPGTRLTVL.

This chain uses TRBV9 with TRBJ2-3; 7 nucleotides align to TRBD2. V gave up 3 bases and J gave up 7 bases; unmatched junction bases: 14. The CDR3 runs 16 residues. Germline CDR1 is SGDLS and CDR2 is YYNGEE. The chain's CDR3 is CASSEPPSGVMYTQYF. DNA for the CDR3: TGTGCCAGCAGCGAGCCCCCCAGCGGGGTCATGTATACGCAGTATTTT. The whole variable domain, filled in from reference TRBV9 and TRBJ2-3, reads DSGVTQTPKHLITATGQRVTLRCSPRSGDLSVYWYQQSLDQGLQFLIQYYNGEERAKGNILERFSAQQFPDLHSELNLSSLELGDSALYFCASSEPPSGVMYTQYFGPGTRLTVL.

This sequence joins TRBV27 and TRBJ2-2, with no clear D. The length of the CDR3 is 16 residues. Germline CDR1 MNHEY, CDR2 SMNVEV (reference sequence). The ends were cut back, 8 bases at V and 4 bases at J, with 20 bases in the middle. The CDR3 loop reads CASGVVVGSGTGELFF. Written as DNA, the CDR3 is TGTGCCAGCGGCGTAGTGGTGGGATCGGGCACCGGGGAGCTGTTTTTT.

Points on this clone: This specimen includes other DNA sequences encoding the same CDR3. CDR3 amino acids: CASSLTGAPYEQYF. CDR3 in DNA: TGCGCCAGCAGCTTAACAGGGGCGCCTTACGAGCAGTACTTC. The rearrangement uses TRBV5-1 and TRBJ2-7; 7 nucleotides agree with TRBD1. The V gene's germline CDR1 is SGHRS and CDR2 YFSETQ. Losses at the gene ends were 2 bases for V and 4 bases for J; bases not matched to a gene: 6. The CDR3 covers 14 residues.